This T cell receptor beta chain was captured in a study of T cells in Graves' hyperthyroidism and ophthalmopathy. Overall study: Blood from the periphery was taken at initial diagnosis, before any treatment. The study's findings and limits: Most expanded thyroid clonotypes above 0.001 recurred in blood. A model built on 13 V-J features separated ophthalmopathy from stable hyperthyroidism.

It was uncontrolled infection, other autoimmune disease, pregnancy or lactation that excluded patients. In regard to this clonotype: Its target is unknown.

Germline V gene sequence: CDR1 MNHEY, CDR2 SVGAGI. This CDR3 is 14 amino acids long. The V end lost 2 bases, the J end lost 9 bases, and 14 bases lay between the germline ends. Amplification yielded TCR beta CDR3 regions, with RNA transcripts as the source. The HTBI primer set drove a first-round RT-PCR of the TCR CDR3. TCRdb independently ran MiXCR on the multiplex PCR reads; one entry per CDR3 protein. The data hold roughly 710,000 distinct CDR3 sequences, with 30% to 40% observed a single time. The sequence was obtained from a woman aged 35 to 49 with Graves' hyperthyroidism. The genes are TRBV6-5 and TRBJ1-5, with D unresolved. Sample: blood. CDR3 sequence: CASSYGSDQWPQHF. In DNA, the CDR3 is TGTGCCAGCAGTTACGGGTCTGATCAATGGCCCCAGCATTTT.